The subject of this entry is one T cell receptor beta chain. The junction departs from the called germline gene at one end, perhaps through a read error. From germline, CDR1 is DFQATT and CDR2 SNEGSKA (reference sequence). The CDR3 runs to 16 residues. This record comes from a study of response to subunit inactivated influenza vaccine. Each CDR3 protein gets one entry after TCRdb re-called the RT-PCR reads with MiXCR. The sample carries around 570,000 distinct CDR3 sequences, over 9% recorded once. Another study also made use of these data, one on T cells expressing NK-cell markers. That work contributes: Production of TCR beta cDNA relied on 5'RACE template switching with UMIs. Repertoire data for TCR beta were derived from sorted T cells (CD3+CD56+NKG2C+, CD3+CD56+NKG2C- and CD3+CD56-NKG2C+). Serological testing identified seven of the eight sequenced donors as HCMV-seropositive and one as seronegative.

The source was PBMCs from blood, collected on the day of vaccination. This sequence originates from a man aged 50 to 60 who received an inactivated influenza vaccine. This sequence joins TRBV20-1 and TRBJ2-7, with 7 bases aligning to TRBD1. This CDR3 is CSARDLLRAKVGQAQF. CDR3 nucleotides: TGCAGTGCTAGAGATCTTCTACGGGCGAAGGTAGGACAGGCCCAGTTC.